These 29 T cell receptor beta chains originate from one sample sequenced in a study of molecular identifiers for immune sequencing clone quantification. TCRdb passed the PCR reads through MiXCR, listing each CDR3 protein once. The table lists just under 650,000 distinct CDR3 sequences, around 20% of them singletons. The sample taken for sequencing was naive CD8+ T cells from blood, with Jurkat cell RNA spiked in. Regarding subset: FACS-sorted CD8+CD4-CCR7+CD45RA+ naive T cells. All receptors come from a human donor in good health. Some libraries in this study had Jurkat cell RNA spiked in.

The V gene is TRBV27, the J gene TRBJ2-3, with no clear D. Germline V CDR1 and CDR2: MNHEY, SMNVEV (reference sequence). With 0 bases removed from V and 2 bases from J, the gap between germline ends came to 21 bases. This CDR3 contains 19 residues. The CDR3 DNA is TGTGCCAGCAGTTTATCGATTTCCCGGGCGGAGCCGATCACAGATACGCAGTATTTT. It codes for CASSLSISRAEPITDTQYF.

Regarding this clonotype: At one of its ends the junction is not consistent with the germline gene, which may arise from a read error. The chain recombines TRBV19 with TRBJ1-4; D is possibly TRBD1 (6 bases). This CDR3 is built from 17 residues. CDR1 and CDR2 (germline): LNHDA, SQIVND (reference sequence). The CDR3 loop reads CASSIDLHRVGNEKLSF. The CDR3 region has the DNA TGTGCCAGTAGTATAGACCTCCACAGGGTTGGCAATGAAAAACTGTCTTTT.

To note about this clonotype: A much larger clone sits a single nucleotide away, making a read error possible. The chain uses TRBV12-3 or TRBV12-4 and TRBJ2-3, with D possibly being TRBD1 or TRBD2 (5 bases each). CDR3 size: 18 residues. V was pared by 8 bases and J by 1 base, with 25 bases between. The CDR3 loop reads CASGSSRDGHLRTDTQYF. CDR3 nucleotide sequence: TGTGCCAGCGGTTCCTCGAGGGACGGACACCTCCGCACAGATACGCAGTATTTT.

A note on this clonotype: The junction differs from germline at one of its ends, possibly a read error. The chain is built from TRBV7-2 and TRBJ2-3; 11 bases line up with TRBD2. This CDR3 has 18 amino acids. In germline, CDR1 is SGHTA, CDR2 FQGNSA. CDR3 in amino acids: CASSGGLLAGDYTGTQYF. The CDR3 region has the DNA TGCGCCAGCAGCGGGGGACTACTAGCGGGGGACTACACAGGTACGCAGTATTTT.

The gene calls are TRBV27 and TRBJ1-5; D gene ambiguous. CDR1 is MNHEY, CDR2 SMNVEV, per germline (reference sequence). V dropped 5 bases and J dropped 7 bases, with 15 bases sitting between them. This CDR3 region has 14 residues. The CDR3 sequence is CASSQTLGRQPQHF. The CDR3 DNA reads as TGTGCCAGCAGTCAAACCCTGGGTCGCCAGCCCCAGCATTTT.

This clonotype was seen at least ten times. The DNA of the CDR3 is TGCGCCAGCAGCTTAGGGACAGACAACACCATATATTTT. It yields the protein CASSLGTDNTIYF. This chain uses TRBV4-3 with TRBJ1-3; 7 positions agree with TRBD1. The CDR3 spans 13 residues. The V gene end was trimmed by 5 bases and the J gene end by 7 bases; junction bases not matched to a gene: 5. CDR1 and CDR2 (germline): LGHNA, YSLEER.

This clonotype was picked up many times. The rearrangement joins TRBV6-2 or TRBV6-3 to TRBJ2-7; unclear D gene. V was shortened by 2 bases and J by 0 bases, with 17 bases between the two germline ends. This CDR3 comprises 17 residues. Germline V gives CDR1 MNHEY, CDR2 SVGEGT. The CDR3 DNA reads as TGTGCCAGCAGTTACCCCCGACCGAGCCGGTTCTCCTACGAGCAGTACTTC. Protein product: CASSYPRPSRFSYEQYF.

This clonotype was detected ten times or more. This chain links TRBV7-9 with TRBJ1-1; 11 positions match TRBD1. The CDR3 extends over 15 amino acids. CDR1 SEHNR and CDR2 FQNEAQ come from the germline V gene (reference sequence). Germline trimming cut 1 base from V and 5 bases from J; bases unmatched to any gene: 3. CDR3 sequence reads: CASSLGTGGRTEAFF. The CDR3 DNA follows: TGTGCCAGCAGCTTAGGGACAGGGGGCCGAACTGAAGCTTTCTTT.

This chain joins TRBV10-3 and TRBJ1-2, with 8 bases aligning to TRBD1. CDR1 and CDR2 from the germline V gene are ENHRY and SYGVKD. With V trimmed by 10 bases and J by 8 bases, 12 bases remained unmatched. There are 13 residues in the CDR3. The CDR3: CATEGQGAGGYTF. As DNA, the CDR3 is TGTGCCACCGAAGGTCAGGGGGCAGGGGGCTACACCTTC.

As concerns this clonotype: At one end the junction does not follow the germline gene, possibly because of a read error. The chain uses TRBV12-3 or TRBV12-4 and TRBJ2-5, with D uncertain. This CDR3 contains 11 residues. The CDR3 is CAGSGGETQYF. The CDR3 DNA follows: TGTGCCGGCAGTGGCGGTGAGACCCAGTACTTC.

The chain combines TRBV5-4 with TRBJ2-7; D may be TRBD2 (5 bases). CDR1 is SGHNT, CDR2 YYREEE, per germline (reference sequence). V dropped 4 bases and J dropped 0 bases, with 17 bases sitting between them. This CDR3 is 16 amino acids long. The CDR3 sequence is CASSPHVAPASYEQYF. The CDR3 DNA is TGTGCCAGCAGCCCCCACGTAGCGCCTGCCTCCTACGAGCAGTACTTC.

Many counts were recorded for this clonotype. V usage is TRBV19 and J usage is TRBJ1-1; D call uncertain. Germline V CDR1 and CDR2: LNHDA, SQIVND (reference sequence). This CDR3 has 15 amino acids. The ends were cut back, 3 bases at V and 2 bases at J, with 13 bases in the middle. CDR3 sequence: CASSINSGSNTEAFF. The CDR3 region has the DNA TGTGCCAGTAGTATTAACTCCGGATCCAACACTGAAGCTTTCTTT.

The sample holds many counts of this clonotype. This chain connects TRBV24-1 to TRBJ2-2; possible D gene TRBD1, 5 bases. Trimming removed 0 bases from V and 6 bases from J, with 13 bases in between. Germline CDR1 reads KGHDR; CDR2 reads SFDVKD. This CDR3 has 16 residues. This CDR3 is CATSDLPGLHSGELFF. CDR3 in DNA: TGTGCCACCAGTGATTTGCCAGGGCTCCACTCCGGGGAGCTGTTTTTT.

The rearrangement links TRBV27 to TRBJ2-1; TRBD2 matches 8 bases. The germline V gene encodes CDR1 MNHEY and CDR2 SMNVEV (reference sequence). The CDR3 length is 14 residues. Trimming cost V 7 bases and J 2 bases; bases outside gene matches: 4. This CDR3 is CASTSGSPYNEQFF. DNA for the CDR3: TGTGCCAGCACTAGCGGGTCGCCCTACAATGAGCAGTTCTTC.

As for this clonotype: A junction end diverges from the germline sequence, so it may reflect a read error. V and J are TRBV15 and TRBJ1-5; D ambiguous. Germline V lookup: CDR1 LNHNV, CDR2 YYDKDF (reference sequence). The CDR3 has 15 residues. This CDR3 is CATSGDLGVNQPQHF. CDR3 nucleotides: TGTGCCACCAGCGGAGATTTGGGCGTTAATCAGCCCCAGCATTTT.

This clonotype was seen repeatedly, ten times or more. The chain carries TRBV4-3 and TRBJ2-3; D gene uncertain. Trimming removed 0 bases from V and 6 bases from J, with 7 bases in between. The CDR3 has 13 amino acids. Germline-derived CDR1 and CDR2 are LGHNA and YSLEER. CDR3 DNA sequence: TGCGCCAGCAGCCAAGATGTTCTGGATACGCAGTATTTT. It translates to CASSQDVLDTQYF.

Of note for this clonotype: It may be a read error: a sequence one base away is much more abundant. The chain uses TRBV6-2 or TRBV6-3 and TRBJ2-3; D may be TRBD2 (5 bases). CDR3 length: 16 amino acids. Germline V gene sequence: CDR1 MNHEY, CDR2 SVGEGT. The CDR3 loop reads CASSYTGFAGTDMQYF. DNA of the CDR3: TGTGCCAGCAGTTACACGGGTTTTGCGGGCACAGATATGCAGTATTTT.

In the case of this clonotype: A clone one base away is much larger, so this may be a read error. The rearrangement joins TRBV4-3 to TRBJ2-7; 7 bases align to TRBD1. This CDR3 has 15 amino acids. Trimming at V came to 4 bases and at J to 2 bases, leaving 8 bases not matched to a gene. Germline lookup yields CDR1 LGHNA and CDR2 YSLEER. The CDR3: CASSPLRDSPYEQYF. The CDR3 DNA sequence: TGCGCCAGCAGCCCCCTTCGGGACAGTCCCTACGAGCAGTACTTC.

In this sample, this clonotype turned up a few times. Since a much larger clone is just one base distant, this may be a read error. CDR3 nucleotides: TGTGCCAGCAGCAACCAATACACAGATATGCAGTATTTT. Translated: CASSNQYTDMQYF. This rearrangement joins TRBV9 to TRBJ2-3; D not resolved. The CDR3 sequence is 13 residues long. Germline V CDR1 and CDR2: SGDLS, YYNGEE.

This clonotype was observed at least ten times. The CDR3 here is CASSLEVNYANEQFF. The CDR3, as DNA: TGTGCCAGCAGCTTAGAGGTAAACTATGCTAATGAGCAGTTCTTC. The gene calls are TRBV11-2 and TRBJ2-1; unclear D gene. This CDR3 spans 15 amino acids. Germline CDR1 is SGHAT and CDR2 is FQNNGV. Trimming pared 0 bases from V and 7 bases from J, leaving 13 bases between.

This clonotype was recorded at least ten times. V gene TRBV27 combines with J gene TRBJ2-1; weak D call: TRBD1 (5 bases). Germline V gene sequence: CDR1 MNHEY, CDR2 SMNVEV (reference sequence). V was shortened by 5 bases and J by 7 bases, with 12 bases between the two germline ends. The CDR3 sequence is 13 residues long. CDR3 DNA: TGTGCCAGCAGTCCCCAGGGCCCTAATGAGCAGTTCTTC. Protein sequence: CASSPQGPNEQFF.

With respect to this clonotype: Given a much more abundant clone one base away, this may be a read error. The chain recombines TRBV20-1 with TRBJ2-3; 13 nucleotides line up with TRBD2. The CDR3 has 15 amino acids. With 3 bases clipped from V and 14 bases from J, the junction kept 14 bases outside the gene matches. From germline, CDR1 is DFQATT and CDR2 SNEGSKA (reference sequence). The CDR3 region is CSARKSGLAGVGPYF. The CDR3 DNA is TGCAGTGCTAGGAAGTCCGGACTAGCGGGAGTGGGGCCGTATTTT.

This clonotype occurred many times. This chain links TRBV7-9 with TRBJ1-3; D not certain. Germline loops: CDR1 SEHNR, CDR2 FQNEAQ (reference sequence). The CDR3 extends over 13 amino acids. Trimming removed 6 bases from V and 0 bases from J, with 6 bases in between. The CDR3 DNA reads TGTGCCAGCAGTCCTACCTCTGGAAACACCATATATTTT. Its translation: CASSPTSGNTIYF.

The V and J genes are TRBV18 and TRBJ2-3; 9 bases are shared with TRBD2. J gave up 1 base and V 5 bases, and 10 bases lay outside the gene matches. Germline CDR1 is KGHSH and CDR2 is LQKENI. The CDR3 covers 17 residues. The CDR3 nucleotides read TGTGCCAGCTCAGCCCCCGGAGCGGGAGGTGGCACAGATACGCAGTATTTT. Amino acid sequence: CASSAPGAGGGTDTQYF.

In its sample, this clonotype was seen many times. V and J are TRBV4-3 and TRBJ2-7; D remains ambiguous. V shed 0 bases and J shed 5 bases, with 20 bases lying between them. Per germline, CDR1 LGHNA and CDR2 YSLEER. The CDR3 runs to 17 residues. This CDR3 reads CASSQEGPRSGLDEQYF. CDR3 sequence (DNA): TGCGCCAGCAGCCAAGAAGGCCCCCGGAGTGGGCTCGACGAGCAGTACTTC.

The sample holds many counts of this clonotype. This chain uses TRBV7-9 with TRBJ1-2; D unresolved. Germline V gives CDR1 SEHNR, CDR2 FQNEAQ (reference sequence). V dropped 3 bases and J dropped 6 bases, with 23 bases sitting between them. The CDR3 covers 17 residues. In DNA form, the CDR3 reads TGTGCCAGCAGCTTGACCCTTAGTACCGGGAGGCGGAATGGCTACACCTTC. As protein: CASSLTLSTGRRNGYTF.

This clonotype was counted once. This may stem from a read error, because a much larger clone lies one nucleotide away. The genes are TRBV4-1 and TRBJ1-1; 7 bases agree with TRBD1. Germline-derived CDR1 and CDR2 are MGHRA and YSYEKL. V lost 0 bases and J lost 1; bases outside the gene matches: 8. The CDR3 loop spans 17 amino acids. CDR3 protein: CASSQDRMTGSNTEAFF. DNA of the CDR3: TGCGCCAGCAGCCAAGATCGTATGACAGGGTCGAACACTGAAGCTTTCTTT.

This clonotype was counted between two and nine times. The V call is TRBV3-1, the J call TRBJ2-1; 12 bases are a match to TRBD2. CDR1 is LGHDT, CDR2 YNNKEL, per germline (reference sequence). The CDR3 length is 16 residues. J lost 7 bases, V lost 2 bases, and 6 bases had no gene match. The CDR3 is CASSQISGTSGNEQFF. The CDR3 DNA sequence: TGTGCCAGCAGCCAAATATCCGGGACTAGCGGGAATGAGCAGTTCTTC.

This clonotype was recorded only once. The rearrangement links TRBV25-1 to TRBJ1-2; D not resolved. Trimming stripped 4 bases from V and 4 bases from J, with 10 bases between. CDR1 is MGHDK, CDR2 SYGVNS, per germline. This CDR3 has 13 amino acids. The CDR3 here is CASSATAAYGYTF. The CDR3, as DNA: TGTGCCAGCAGTGCCACCGCGGCCTATGGCTACACCTTC.